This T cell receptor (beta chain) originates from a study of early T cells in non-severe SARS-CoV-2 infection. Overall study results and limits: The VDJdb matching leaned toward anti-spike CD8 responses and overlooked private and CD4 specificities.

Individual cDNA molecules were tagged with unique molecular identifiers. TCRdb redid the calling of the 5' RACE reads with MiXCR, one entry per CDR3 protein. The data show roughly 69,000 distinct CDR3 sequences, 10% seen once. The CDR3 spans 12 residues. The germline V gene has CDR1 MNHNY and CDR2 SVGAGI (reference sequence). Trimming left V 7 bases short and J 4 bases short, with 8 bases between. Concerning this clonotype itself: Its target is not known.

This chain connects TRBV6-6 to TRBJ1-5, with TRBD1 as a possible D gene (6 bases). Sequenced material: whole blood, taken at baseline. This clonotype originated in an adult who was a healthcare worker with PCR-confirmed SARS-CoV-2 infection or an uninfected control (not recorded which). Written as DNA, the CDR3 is TGTGCCAGCACGGGGGCGAATCAGCCCCAGCATTTT. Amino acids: CASTGANQPQHF.